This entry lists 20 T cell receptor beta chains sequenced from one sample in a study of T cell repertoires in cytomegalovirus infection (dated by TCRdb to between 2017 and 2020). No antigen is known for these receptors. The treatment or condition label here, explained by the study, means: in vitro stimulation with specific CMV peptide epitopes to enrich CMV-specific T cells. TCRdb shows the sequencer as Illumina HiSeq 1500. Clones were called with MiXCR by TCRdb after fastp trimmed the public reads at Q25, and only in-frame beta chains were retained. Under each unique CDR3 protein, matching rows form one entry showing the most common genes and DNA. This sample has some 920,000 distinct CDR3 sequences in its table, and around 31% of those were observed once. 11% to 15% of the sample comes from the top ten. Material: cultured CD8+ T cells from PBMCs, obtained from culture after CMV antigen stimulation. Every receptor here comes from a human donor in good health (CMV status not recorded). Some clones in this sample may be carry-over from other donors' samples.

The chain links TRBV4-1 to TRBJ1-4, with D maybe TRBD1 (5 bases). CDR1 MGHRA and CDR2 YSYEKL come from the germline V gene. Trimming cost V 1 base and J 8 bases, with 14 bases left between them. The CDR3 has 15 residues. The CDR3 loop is CASSQVWGGGEKLFF. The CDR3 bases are TGCGCCAGCAGCCAAGTATGGGGCGGAGGGGAAAAACTGTTTTTT.

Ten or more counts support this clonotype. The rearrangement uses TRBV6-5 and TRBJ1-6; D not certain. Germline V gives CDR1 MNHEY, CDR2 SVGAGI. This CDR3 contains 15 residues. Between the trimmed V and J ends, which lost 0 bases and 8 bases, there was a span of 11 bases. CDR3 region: CASSYSNSFHSPLHF. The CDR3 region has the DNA TGTGCCAGCAGTTACTCGAACAGCTTTCATTCACCCCTCCACTTT.

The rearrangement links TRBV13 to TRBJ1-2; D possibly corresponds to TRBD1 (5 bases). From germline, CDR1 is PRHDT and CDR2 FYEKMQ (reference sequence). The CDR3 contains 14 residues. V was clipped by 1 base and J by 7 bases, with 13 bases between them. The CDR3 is CASSLARAGTGYTF. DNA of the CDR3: TGTGCCAGCAGCTTAGCTCGGGCGGGGACTGGCTACACCTTC.

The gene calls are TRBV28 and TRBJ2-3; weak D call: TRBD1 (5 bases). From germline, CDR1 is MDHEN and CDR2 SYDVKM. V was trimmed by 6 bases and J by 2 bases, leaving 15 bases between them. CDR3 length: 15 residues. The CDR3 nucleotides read TGTGCCAGCAGCCGATTTCAGGGCTACACAGATACGCAGTATTTT. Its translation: CASSRFQGYTDTQYF.

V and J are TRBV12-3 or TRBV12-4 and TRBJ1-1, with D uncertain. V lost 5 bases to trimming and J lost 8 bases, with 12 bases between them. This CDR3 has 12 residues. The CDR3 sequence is CASSLDMSEAFF. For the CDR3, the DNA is TGTGCCAGCAGTCTCGACATGAGCGAAGCTTTCTTT.

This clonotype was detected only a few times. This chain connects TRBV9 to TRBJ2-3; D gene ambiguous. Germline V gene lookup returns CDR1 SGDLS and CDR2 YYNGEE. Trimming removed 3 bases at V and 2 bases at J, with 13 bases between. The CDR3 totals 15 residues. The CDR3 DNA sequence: TGTGCCAGCAGCGCCGAGGAGTTTTTCACAGATACGCAGTATTTT. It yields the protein CASSAEEFFTDTQYF.

The CDR3 is CASRETGNYNQPQHF. In DNA form, the CDR3 reads TGTGCCAGCAGGGAGACAGGGAACTACAATCAGCCCCAGCATTTT. The genes are TRBV6-8 and TRBJ1-5; TRBD1 aligns across 7 bases. Germline values: CDR1 MNHGY, CDR2 SAAAGT. The CDR3 totals 15 residues. V gave up 6 bases and J gave up 3 bases; unmatched junction bases: 8.

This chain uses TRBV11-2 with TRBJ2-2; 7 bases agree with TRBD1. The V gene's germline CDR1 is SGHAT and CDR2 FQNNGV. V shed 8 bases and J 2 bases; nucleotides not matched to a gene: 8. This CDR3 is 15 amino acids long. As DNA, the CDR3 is TGTGCCAGCGGCGGTGACAGGGCTAACACCGGGGAGCTGTTTTTT. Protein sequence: CASGGDRANTGELFF.

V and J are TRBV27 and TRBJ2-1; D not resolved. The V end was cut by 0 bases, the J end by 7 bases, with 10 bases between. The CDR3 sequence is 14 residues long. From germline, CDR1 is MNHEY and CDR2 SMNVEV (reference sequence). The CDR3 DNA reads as TGTGCCAGCAGTTTATCGCGGCAGAGTAATGAGCAGTTCTTC. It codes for CASSLSRQSNEQFF.

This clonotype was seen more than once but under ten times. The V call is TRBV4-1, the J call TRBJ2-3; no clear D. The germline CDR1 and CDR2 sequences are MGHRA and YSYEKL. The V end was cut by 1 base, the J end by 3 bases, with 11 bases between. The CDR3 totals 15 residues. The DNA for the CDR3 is TGCGCCAGCAGCCAAGGGAACTTTCCGACAGATACGCAGTATTTT. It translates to CASSQGNFPTDTQYF.

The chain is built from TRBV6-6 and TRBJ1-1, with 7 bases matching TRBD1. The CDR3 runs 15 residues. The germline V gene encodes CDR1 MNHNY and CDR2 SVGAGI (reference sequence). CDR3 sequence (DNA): TGTACCAACAGTAACCGGGACAGAATGAACACTGAAGCTTTCTTT. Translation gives CTNSNRDRMNTEAFF.

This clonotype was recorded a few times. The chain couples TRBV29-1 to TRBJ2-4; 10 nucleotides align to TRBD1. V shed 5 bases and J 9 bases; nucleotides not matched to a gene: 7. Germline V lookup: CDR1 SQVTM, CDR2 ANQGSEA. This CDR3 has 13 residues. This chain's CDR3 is CSVQGQGEIIQYF. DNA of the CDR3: TGCAGCGTTCAAGGACAGGGGGAAATCATTCAGTACTTC.

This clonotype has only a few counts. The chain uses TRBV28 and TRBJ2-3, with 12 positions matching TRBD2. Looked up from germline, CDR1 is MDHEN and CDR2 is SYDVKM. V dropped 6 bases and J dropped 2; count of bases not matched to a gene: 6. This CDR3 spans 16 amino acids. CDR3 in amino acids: CASSPGLAGNTDTQYF. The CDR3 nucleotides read TGTGCCAGCAGCCCCGGACTAGCGGGAAACACAGATACGCAGTATTTT.

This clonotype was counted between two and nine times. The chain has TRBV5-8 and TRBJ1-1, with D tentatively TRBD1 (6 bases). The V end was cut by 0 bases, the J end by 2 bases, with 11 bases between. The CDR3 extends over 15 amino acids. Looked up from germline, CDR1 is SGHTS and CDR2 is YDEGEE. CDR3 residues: CASSLDGTTNTEAFF. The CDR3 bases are TGTGCCAGCAGCTTGGACGGGACAACAAACACTGAAGCTTTCTTT.

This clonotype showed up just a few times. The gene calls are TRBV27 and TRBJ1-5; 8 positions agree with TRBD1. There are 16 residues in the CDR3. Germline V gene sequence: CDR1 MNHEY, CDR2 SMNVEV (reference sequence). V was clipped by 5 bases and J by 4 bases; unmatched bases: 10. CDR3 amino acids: CASSLHRTGRNQPQHF. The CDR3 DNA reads TGTGCCAGCAGTCTGCATCGGACAGGGAGAAATCAGCCCCAGCATTTT.

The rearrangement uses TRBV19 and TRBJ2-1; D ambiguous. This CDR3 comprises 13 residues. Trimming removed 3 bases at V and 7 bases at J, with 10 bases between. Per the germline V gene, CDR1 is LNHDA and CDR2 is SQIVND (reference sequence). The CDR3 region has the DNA TGTGCCAGTAGTATGCGCCCGGGTAATGAGCAGTTCTTC. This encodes CASSMRPGNEQFF.

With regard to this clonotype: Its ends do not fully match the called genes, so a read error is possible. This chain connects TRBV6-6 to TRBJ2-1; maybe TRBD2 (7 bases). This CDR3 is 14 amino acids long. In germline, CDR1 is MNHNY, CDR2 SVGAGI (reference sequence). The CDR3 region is CATSFRGAGNEQFF. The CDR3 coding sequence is TGTGCCACCAGTTTCCGGGGGGCGGGAAATGAGCAGTTCTTC.

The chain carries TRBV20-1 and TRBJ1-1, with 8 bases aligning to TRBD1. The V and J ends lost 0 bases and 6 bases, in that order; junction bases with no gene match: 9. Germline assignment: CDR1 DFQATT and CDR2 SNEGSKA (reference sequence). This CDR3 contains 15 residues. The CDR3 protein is CSARDRGRGLPEAFF. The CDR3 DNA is TGCAGTGCTAGAGATAGGGGCAGGGGGCTACCTGAAGCTTTCTTT.

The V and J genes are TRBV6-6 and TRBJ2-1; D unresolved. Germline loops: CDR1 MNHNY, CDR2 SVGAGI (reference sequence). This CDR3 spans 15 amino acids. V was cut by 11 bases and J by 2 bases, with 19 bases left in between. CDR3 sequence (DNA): TGTGCCGCTTCCGGGTTCCGGGCGCCCTACAATGAGCAGTTCTTC. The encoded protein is CAASGFRAPYNEQFF.

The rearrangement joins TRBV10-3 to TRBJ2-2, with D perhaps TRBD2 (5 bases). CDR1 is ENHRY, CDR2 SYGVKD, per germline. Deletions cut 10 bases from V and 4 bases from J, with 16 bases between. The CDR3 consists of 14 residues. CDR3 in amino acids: CATYNREGTGELFF. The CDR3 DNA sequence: TGTGCCACCTATAACCGGGAAGGCACCGGGGAGCTGTTTTTT.